This TCR beta chain was sequenced during a study of T cell repertoires in cytomegalovirus infection. Study information: Public TCR beta signatures marked donors with CMV infection and the matching HLA. General study findings and limits: Based on cumulative public TCR beta family frequency, carriers of CMV plus the relevant HLA were identified.

TCRdb passed the reads through MiXCR, listing each CDR3 protein once. The sample holds approximately 910,000 distinct CDR3 sequences, about a third seen once. This CDR3 region has 16 residues. With V trimmed by 5 bases and J by 4 bases, 11 bases remained unmatched. Germline loops: CDR1 MGHRA, CDR2 YSYEKL. Remarks on this clonotype: Its specificity is unknown.

The sequence was collected from a human donor in good health (CMV status not recorded). Some clones in this sample may be carry-over from other donors' samples. The chain combines TRBV4-1 with TRBJ2-1, with 7 bases lining up with TRBD2. Sequencing used cultured CD8+ T cells from PBMCs, obtained from culture after CMV antigen stimulation. The CDR3 bases are TGCGCCAGCAGCTTGTTAACGGGGGGTTTGTACAATGAGCAGTTCTTC. Protein product: CASSLLTGGLYNEQFF.